This section outlines one T cell receptor (beta chain) sequence together with its context. Antigen unknown. Combining a sample-barcoded 5' primer with a J-beta primer mix, a second PCR ran for about 7 to 12 cycles. The study obtained at least 3 million CDR3-containing paired-end reads from every sample. One entry per CDR3 protein results from TCRdb running MiXCR on the 5' RACE reads. The data hold roughly 1,800,000 distinct CDR3 sequences, with about 50% observed a single time. The data originate from a study of blood T cells in healthy people across ages. Broader study findings: Long-lived donors had more naive CD4+ cells and higher diversity than aged donors. Donor CMV status was unknown, possibly confounding expanded clonotype changes. PBMCs were not sorted, which prevented a conclusive comparison of naive versus antigen-experienced cells.

The germline gives CDR1 SGDLS, CDR2 YYNGEE. CDR3 size: 15 residues. V was clipped by 4 bases and J by 3 bases; unmatched bases: 8. Material for sequencing was blood. The chain employs TRBV9 and TRBJ2-7, with TRBD1 identical over 9 bases. This TCR was sampled from a woman in her forties in good health. CDR3 bases: TGTGCCAGCAGCACAACAGGACAGGGGCTCTACGAGCAGTACTTC. The encoded protein is CASSTTGQGLYEQYF.